Sequencing of this TCR beta chain was carried out in a study of metastatic and nonmetastatic thyroid tumors. Patients were all untreated before their thyroid surgery. Study-level findings and limits: Malignant thyroid tumors reportedly exceeded benign nodules significantly in TCR beta diversity, with the difference appearing in blood and tumor.

TCRdb redid the clone calls on the PCR reads using MiXCR. The sample shows approximately 60,000 clones, roughly 30% of them seen only once. This clone turned up a few times. Its antigen is currently unknown. The sample consisted of blood. The receptor's source is a female donor with papillary thyroid cancer or a benign thyroid nodule (not recorded which). Some clones in this sample may be carry-over from other donors' samples.

The DNA for the CDR3 is TGTGCCAGTAGTGCAGGGAACAGTGCCGCCCCTTATGGCTACACCTTC. Translating it yields CASSAGNSAAPYGYTF. This sequence joins TRBV19 and TRBJ1-2, with D perhaps matching TRBD1 (5 bases). The CDR3 spans 16 residues. The germline CDR1 and CDR2 sequences are LNHDA and SQIVND (reference sequence). V dropped 5 bases and J dropped 5 bases, with 21 bases sitting between them.